Listed below are T cell receptor beta chains from one sample, sequenced in a study of shared clonotypes between healthy human individuals. TCRdb keeps only in-frame clones here, not all; method: immunoSEQ multiplex PCR. The table records 1,400,000 or so clones, approximately 98.5% of them present only once. Material for sequencing was naive CD4+ T cells sorted from blood. The receptors here all came from a man aged 25-40 years in good health. Each CDR3 is given with its conserved first and last residue. The D gene is left open where the match is weak. The size of a clone is reported for some rows only, either as once, few or many, or as a class for expanded clones.

CDR3aa | CDR3nt | j_gene | v_gene | abundance | d_gene
CSVEKNEQFF | TGCAGCGTTGAGAAGAATGAGCAGTTCTTC | TRBJ2-1 | TRBV29-1 | NA | NA
CASSPLLPGANTGELFF | TGTGCCAGCTCCCCCCTTTTACCCGGAGCGAACACCGGGGAGCTGTTTTTT | TRBJ2-2 | TRBV18 | once | NA
CASSYSRGAYTEAFF | TGTGCCAGCAGTTACTCGAGGGGGGCCTACACTGAAGCTTTCTTT | TRBJ1-1 | TRBV6-5 | NA | NA
CASSLGWVSQGSSYEQYF | TGTGCCAGCAGCCTTGGGTGGGTTTCCCAGGGGAGCTCCTACGAGCAGTACTTC | TRBJ2-7 | TRBV7-2 | once | NA
CASSLVVGDQPQHF | TGCGCCAGCAGCTTGGTGGTGGGGGATCAGCCCCAGCATTTT | TRBJ1-5 | TRBV5-1 | NA | NA
CASSPRVPSFSHSYTF | TGTGCCAGCAGCCCCAGGGTCCCCTCCTTCTCCCATAGCTACACCTTC | TRBJ1-2 | TRBV11-2 | NA | NA
CASSSGLANTGELFF | TGCGCCAGCAGCTCGGGACTAGCTAACACCGGGGAGCTGTTTTTT | TRBJ2-2 | TRBV5-1 | NA | TRBD2
CASSMGPPRSKAIQYF | TGTGCCAGCAGCATGGGACCCCCTAGGTCAAAAGCCATTCAGTACTTC | TRBJ2-4 | TRBV5-4 | NA | NA
CASSPLGPPTGLTSTDTQYF | TGTGCCAGCAGTCCCTTGGGCCCTCCGACAGGACTTACTAGCACAGATACGCAGTATTTT | TRBJ2-3 | TRBV27 | NA | NA
CASSWDSFNQPQHF | TGTGCCAGCAGCTGGGACAGCTTCAATCAGCCCCAGCATTTT | TRBJ1-5 | TRBV7-2 | NA | TRBD1
CATQRNPYEQYF | TGTGCCACCCAGCGGAATCCCTACGAGCAGTACTTC | TRBJ2-7 | TRBV10-3 | NA | NA
CASSLGINTGELFF | TGCGCCAGCAGCTTAGGGATAAACACCGGGGAGCTGTTTTTT | TRBJ2-2 | TRBV5-1 | NA | NA
CASSFGQGHYGYTF | TGTGCCAGCAGCTTCGGACAGGGCCACTATGGCTACACCTTC | TRBJ1-2 | TRBV5-4 | NA | TRBD1
CASSLGGGREQETQYF | TGTGCCAGCAGTTTAGGGGGAGGCAGAGAACAAGAGACCCAGTACTTC | TRBJ2-5 | TRBV28 | NA | NA
CASSFVDRGSPDTQYF | TGTGCCAGCAGTTTTGTTGACAGGGGTTCCCCAGATACGCAGTATTTT | TRBJ2-3 | TRBV28 | NA | TRBD1
CASSTGGPEAFF | TGTGCCAGCAGTACAGGGGGCCCTGAAGCTTTCTTT | TRBJ1-1 | TRBV2 | once | TRBD1
CASSPYGDNTEAFF | TGTGCCAGCTCACCCTACGGGGATAACACTGAAGCTTTCTTT | TRBJ1-1 | TRBV18 | NA | NA
CASRNGDSGTGELFF | TGTGCCAGCAGAAATGGGGATAGCGGCACCGGGGAGCTGTTTTTT | TRBJ2-2 | TRBV2 | NA | NA
CASSLPGQNYEQYF | TGTGCCAGCAGCTTACCGGGACAGAACTACGAGCAGTACTTC | TRBJ2-7 | TRBV7-8 | NA | TRBD1
CASSLTGVYTF | TGTGCCAGCAGCTTGACAGGGGTCTACACCTTC | TRBJ1-2 | TRBV5-4 | once | TRBD1
CASSRTGGEGEQYF | TGTGCCAGCAGTAGGACAGGGGGCGAGGGCGAGCAGTACTTC | TRBJ2-7 | TRBV6-1 | NA | TRBD1
CASTPDSSSSYEQYF | TGTGCCAGCACCCCGGACAGTTCCAGCTCCTACGAGCAGTACTTC | TRBJ2-7 | TRBV6-5 | NA | NA
CASSPGQSYEQYF | TGTGCCAGCTCCCCCGGACAATCCTACGAGCAGTACTTC | TRBJ2-7 | TRBV18 | NA | NA
CASSTGTSGYNEQFF | TGTGCCAGCAGTACCGGGACTAGCGGCTACAATGAGCAGTTCTTC | TRBJ2-1 | TRBV6-5 | NA | TRBD2
CASTFGRVNEKLFF | TGTGCCAGCACTTTTGGACGGGTAAATGAAAAACTGTTTTTT | TRBJ1-4 | TRBV6-1 | NA | NA
CASRPHSLDRLPYEQYF | TGTGCCAGCAGACCCCACAGTTTGGACAGGCTTCCCTACGAGCAGTACTTC | TRBJ2-7 | TRBV7-9 | NA | TRBD1
CASSPPGTGIGEQYF | TGTGCCAGCTCACCGCCCGGGACAGGGATAGGCGAGCAGTACTTC | TRBJ2-7 | TRBV18 | NA | TRBD1
CASSVGGGTFTGELFF | TGTGCCAGCAGCGTAGGGGGAGGGACTTTCACCGGGGAGCTGTTTTTT | TRBJ2-2 | TRBV9 | NA | TRBD2
CASRIAGGRGQYF | TGTGCCAGCAGGATAGCCGGGGGAAGAGGACAGTACTTC | TRBJ2-7 | TRBV7-9 | NA | NA
CASSYSGSGSGNTIYF | TGTGCCAGCAGTTACTCGGGATCGGGATCTGGAAACACCATATATTTT | TRBJ1-3 | TRBV6-5 | NA | NA
CSVEGVGYEQYF | TGCAGCGTTGAAGGGGTAGGCTACGAGCAGTACTTC | TRBJ2-7 | TRBV29-1 | NA | NA
CASSVEFWTGAGETQYF | TGCGCCAGCAGCGTTGAGTTTTGGACAGGCGCCGGGGAGACCCAGTACTTC | TRBJ2-5 | TRBV4-1 | once | TRBD1
CASSEGQGYGYTF | TGTGCCAGCAGCGAGGGACAGGGATATGGCTACACCTTC | TRBJ1-2 | TRBV11-1 | once | TRBD1
CASSVRQGHEQYF | TGTGCCAGCAGCGTCCGACAGGGCCACGAGCAGTACTTC | TRBJ2-7 | TRBV9 | NA | TRBD1
CASSLVGPSYNEQFF | TGTGCCAGCAGCTTGGTGGGGCCCTCCTACAATGAGCAGTTCTTC | TRBJ2-1 | TRBV5-4 | once | NA
CASSSTGGPVTGELFF | TGTGCCAGCAGCTCTACGGGAGGGCCGGTCACCGGGGAGCTGTTTTTT | TRBJ2-2 | TRBV9 | NA | TRBD2
CASSRDGLATNEKLFF | TGTGCCAGCAGCCGCGACGGTCTTGCAACTAATGAAAAACTGTTTTTT | TRBJ1-4 | TRBV7-2 | NA | NA
CASSYGTESYEQYF | TGTGCCAGCAGCTACGGGACTGAGTCCTACGAGCAGTACTTC | TRBJ2-7 | TRBV7-2 | NA | NA
CASSTSGGSGNTIYF | TGTGCCAGCAGTACCTCCGGTGGGTCTGGAAACACCATATATTTT | TRBJ1-3 | TRBV6-5 | NA | NA
CASSLFGTTGTDTQYF | TGTGCCAGCAGTTTATTCGGGACAACTGGCACAGATACGCAGTATTTT | TRBJ2-3 | TRBV27 | NA | NA
CASSLVPGGYEQYF | TGTGCCAGCAGCTTAGTGCCGGGTGGATACGAGCAGTACTTC | TRBJ2-7 | TRBV7-9 | NA | NA
CASSLASSSGANVLTF | TGTGCCAGCAGCTTAGCCTCGAGCTCTGGGGCCAACGTCCTGACTTTC | TRBJ2-6 | TRBV7-2 | NA | NA
CASSLDRGPYNEQFF | TGTGCCAGCAGCCTTGACAGGGGCCCTTACAATGAGCAGTTCTTC | TRBJ2-1 | TRBV5-4 | NA | TRBD1
CASSLSIVRKSNQPQHF | TGTGCCAGCAGTTTATCCATCGTTAGAAAGAGCAATCAGCCCCAGCATTTT | TRBJ1-5 | TRBV28 | NA | NA
CASSLVVDNEQFF | TGTGCCAGCAGCTTGGTTGTTGATAATGAGCAGTTCTTC | TRBJ2-1 | TRBV5-5 | NA | NA
CAWSVRRGTEAFF | TGTGCCTGGAGTGTTCGACGGGGCACTGAAGCTTTCTTT | TRBJ1-1 | TRBV30 | NA | NA